Here is one T cell receptor (beta chain) with its context. This specimen belongs to a study of blood T cell repertoires in COVID-19. Study background: Both acute and convalescent COVID-19 samples were obtained from the United States, Italy and Spain. Sources were T cells, B-cell-depleted T cells, or PBMCs; the material itself was cDNA or gDNA.

Per the original methods: Using reference gene primer amplification, nucleated cell counts were estimated. TCRdb's copy holds only in-frame clones and misses some; the assay was immunoSEQ multiplex PCR. V, J and clone size are those of that table, while D and trimming were read from the DNA. The repertoire holds about 200,000 clones, with approximately 84% as singletons. Donors of Cohort 3 who recovered were those that had two negative PCRs, clearance, or symptom resolution. This TCR was recovered from a man aged 35 to 55 who had recovered from COVID-19. The source material was PBMCs or T cells enriched from blood (not recorded which).

This chain's CDR3 is CASSYETGTGYEQYF. For the CDR3, the DNA is TGTGCCAGCAGCTACGAGACCGGGACAGGCTACGAGCAGTACTTC. The V call is TRBV11-3, the J call TRBJ2-7, with 8 bases that match TRBD1. V trimming: 4 bases; J trimming: 3 bases; junction bases outside the gene matches: 8. CDR3 size: 15 residues. In germline, CDR1 is SGHNT, CDR2 YENEEA.